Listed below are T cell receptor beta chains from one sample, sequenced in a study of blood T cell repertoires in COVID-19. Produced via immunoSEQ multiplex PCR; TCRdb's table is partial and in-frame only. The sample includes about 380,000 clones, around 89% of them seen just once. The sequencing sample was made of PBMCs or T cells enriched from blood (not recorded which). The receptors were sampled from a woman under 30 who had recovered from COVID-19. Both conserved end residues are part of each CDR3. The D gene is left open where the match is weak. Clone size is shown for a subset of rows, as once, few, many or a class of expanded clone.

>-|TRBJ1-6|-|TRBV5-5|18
CASSLFPDGSSYNSPLHF
TGTGCCAGCAGCTTGTTCCCGGACGGGAGCTCCTATAATTCACCCCTCCACTTT
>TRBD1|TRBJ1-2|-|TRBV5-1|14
CASSLGQGAYGYTF
TGCGCCAGCAGTCTGGGACAGGGGGCGTATGGCTACACCTTC
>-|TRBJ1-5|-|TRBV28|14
CASSLGQPNQPQHF
TGTGCCAGCAGTTTGGGGCAGCCCAATCAGCCCCAGCATTTT
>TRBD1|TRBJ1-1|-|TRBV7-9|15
CASSSQTGINTEAFF
TGTGCCAGCAGCTCTCAGACAGGGATAAACACTGAAGCTTTCTTT
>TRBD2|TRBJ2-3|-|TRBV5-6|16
CASSFPSGGAPDTQYF
TGTGCCAGCAGCTTCCCGTCGGGGGGGGCCCCAGATACGCAGTATTTT
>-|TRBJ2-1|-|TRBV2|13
CASRGDNYNEQFF
TGTGCCAGCAGAGGGGACAACTACAATGAGCAGTTCTTC
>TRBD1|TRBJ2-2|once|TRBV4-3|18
CASSQDRTGQGRGGELFF
TGCGCCAGCAGCCAAGATAGGACGGGACAGGGAAGGGGCGGGGAGCTGTTTTTT
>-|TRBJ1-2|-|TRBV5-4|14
CASSLGRETVGYTF
TGTGCCAGCAGCTTGGGCAGGGAAACTGTGGGCTACACCTTC
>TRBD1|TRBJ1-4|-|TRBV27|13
CASSDRTGGKLFF
TGTGCCAGCAGTGATAGGACAGGGGGGAAACTGTTTTTT
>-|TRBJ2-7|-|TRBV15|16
CATSDGGQAMWNEQYF
TGTGCCACCAGCGATGGAGGGCAGGCGATGTGGAACGAGCAGTACTTC
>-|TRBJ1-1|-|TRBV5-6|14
CASSFYGRGTEAFF
TGTGCCAGCAGCTTTTACGGGAGGGGCACTGAAGCTTTCTTT
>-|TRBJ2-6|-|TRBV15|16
CATSRVKSFGANVLTF
TGTGCCACCAGCAGAGTAAAGAGTTTTGGGGCCAACGTCCTGACTTTC
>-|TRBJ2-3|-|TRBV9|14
CASSVLERTDTQYF
TGTGCCAGCAGCGTATTGGAGCGCACAGATACGCAGTATTTT
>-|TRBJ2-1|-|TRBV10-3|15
CAISESTAWTNEQFF
TGTGCCATCAGTGAGTCGACTGCCTGGACAAATGAGCAGTTCTTC
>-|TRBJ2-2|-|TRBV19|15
CASSTDWFPAGELFF
TGTGCCAGTAGTACAGACTGGTTCCCGGCCGGGGAGCTGTTTTTT
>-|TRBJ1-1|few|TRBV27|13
CASRRYGSTEAFF
TGTGCCAGCAGGCGGTATGGTTCCACTGAAGCTTTCTTT
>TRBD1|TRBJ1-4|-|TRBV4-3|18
CASSQEDRALKTNEKLFF
TGCGCCAGCAGCCAAGAGGACAGGGCCTTAAAAACTAATGAAAAACTGTTTTTT
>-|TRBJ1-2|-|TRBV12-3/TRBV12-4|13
CASSPTTDLGYTF
TGTGCCAGCAGTCCCACGACAGACCTTGGCTACACCTTC
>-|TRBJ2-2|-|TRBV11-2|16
CASSRPGDSRARELFF
TGTGCCAGCAGCCGCCCGGGGGACAGCCGGGCTAGGGAGCTGTTTTTT
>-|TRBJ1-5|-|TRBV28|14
CASTARVKGLARHF
TGTGCCAGCACCGCGAGGGTCAAGGGATTGGCAAGGCATTTT
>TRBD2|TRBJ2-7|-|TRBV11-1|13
CASSLRGGYEQYF
TGTGCCAGCAGCTTGCGCGGGGGCTACGAGCAGTACTTC
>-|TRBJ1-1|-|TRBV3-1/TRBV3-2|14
CASRAGGMNTEAFF
TGTGCCAGCAGGGCGGGCGGGATGAACACTGAAGCTTTCTTT
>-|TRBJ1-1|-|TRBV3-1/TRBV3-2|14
CASSQEEGRSEAFF
TGTGCCAGCAGCCAAGAAGAGGGTAGGTCTGAAGCTTTCTTT
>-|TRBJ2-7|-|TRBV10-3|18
CAISEHAVDKLQIYEQYF
TGTGCCATCAGTGAGCACGCGGTGGACAAACTACAAATTTACGAGCAGTACTTC
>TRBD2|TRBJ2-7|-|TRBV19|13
CASSIGGDYEQYF
TGTGCCAGTAGTATTGGGGGGGACTACGAGCAGTACTTC
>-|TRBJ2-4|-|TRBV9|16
CASSPGLELAKNIQYF
TGTGCCAGCAGCCCTGGACTGGAGCTAGCCAAAAACATTCAGTACTTC
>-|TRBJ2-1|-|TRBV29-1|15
CSVEAGGGFYNEQFF
TGCAGCGTTGAAGCCGGCGGGGGCTTTTACAATGAGCAGTTCTTC